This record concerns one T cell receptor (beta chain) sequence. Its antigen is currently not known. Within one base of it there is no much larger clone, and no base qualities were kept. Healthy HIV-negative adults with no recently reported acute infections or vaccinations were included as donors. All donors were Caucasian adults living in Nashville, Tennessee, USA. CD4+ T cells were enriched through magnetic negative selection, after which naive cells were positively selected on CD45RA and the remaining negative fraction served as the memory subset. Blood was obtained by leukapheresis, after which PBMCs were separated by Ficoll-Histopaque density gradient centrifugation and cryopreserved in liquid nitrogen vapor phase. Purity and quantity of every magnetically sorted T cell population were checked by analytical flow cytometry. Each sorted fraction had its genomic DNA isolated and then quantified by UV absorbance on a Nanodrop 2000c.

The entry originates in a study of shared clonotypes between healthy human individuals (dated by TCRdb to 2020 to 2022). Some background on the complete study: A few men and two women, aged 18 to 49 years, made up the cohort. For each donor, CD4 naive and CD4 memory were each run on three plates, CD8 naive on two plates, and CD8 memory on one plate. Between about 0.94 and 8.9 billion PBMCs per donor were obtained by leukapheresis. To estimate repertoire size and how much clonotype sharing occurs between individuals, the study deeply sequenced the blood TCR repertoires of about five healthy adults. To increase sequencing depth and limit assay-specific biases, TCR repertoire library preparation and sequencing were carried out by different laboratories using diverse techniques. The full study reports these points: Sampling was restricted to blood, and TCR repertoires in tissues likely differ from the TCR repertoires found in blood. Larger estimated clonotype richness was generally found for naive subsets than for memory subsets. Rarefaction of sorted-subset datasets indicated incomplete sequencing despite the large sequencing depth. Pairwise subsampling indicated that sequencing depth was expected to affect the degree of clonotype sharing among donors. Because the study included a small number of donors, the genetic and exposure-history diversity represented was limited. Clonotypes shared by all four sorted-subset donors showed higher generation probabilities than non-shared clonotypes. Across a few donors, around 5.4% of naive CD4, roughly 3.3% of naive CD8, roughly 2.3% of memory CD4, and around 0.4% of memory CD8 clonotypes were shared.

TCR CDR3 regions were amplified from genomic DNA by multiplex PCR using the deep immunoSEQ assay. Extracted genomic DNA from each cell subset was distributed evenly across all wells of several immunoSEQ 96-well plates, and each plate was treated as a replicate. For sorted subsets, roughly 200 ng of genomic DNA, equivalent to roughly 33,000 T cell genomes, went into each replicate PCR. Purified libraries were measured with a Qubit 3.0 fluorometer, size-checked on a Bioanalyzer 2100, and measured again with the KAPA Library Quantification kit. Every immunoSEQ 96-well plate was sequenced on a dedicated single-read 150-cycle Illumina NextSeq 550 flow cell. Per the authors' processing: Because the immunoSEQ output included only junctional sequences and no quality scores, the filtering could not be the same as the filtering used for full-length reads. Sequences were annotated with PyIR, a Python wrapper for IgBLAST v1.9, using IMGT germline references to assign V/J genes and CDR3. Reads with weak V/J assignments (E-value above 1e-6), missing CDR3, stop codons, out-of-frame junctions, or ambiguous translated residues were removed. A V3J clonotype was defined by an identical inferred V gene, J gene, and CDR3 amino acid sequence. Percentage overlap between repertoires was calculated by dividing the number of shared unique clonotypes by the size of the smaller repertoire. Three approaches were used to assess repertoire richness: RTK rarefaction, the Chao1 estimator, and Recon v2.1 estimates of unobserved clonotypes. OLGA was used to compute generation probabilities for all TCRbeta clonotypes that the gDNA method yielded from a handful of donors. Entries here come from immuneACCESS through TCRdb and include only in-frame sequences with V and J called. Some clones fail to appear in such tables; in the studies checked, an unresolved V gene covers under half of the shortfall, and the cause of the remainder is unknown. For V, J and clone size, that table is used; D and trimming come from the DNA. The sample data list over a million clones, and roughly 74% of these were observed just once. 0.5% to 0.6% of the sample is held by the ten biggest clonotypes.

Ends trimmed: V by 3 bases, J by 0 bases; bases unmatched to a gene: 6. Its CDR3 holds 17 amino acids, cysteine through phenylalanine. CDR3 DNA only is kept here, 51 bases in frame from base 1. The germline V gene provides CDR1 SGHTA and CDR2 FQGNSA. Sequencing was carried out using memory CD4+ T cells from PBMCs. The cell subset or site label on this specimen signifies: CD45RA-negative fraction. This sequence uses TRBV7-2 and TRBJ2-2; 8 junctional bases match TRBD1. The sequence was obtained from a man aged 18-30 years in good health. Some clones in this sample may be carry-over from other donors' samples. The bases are TGTGCCAGCAGCTTGCAGGGGGCGGGTCCGAACACCGGGGAGCTGTTTTTT. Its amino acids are CASSLQGAGPNTGELFF.